Sequencing of this T cell receptor beta chain was carried out in a study of T cells in Graves' hyperthyroidism and ophthalmopathy. Researchers took RNA transcripts and amplified the TCR beta CDR3 regions from them. During a first-round RT-PCR of the TCR CDR3, the HTBI primer set was used. A single record per CDR3 protein comes from TCRdb applying MiXCR to the multiplex PCR reads. This table holds 550,000 to 600,000 distinct CDR3 sequences, 46% found once. A patient was excluded if there was uncontrolled infection, other autoimmune disease, pregnancy or lactation. As for this clonotype: Its cognate antigen is unknown.

The study, taken as a whole, reports: Clonotypes that were expanded in thyroid above 0.001 mostly appeared in blood too. Ophthalmopathy was predicted by the model a median of 6.5 months ahead of onset.

Trimming removed 7 bases at V and 8 bases at J, with 20 bases between. Germline V CDR1 and CDR2: ENHRY, SYGVKD. This CDR3 has 14 amino acids. The rearrangement joins TRBV10-3 to TRBJ1-1; TRBD1 might be the D (5 bases). The sequencing sample was made of peripheral blood or thyroid tissue (not recorded which). This receptor was obtained from an adult woman with Graves' disease, either hyperthyroidism or ophthalmopathy (not recorded which). The CDR3 protein is CAITRLPGTLEAFF. DNA for the CDR3: TGTGCCATCACCCGGCTCCCGGGGACCCTGGAAGCTTTCTTT.